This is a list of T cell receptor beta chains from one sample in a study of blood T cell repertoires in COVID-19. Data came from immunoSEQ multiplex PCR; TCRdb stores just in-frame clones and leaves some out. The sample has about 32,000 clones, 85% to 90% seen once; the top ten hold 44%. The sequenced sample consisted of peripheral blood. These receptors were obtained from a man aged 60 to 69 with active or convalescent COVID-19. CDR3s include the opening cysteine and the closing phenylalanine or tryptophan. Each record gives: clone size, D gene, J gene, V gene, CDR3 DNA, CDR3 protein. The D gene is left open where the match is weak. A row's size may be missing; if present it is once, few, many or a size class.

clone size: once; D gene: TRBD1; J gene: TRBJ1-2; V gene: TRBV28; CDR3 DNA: TGTGCCAGCAGTTCCCAACCGGGACAGGACTATGGCTACACCTTC; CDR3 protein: CASSSQPGQDYGYTF
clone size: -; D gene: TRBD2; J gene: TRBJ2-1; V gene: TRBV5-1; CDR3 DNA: TGCGCCAGCAGCCCAGCACTAGCGGGGATTTACAATGAGCAGTTCTTC; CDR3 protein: CASSPALAGIYNEQFF
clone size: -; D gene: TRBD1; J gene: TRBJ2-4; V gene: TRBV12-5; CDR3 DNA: TGTGCTAGTGGTGATTGGACAGGAAATCTAGCCAAAAACATTCAGTACTTC; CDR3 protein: CASGDWTGNLAKNIQYF
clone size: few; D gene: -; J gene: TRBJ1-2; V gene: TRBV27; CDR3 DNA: TGTGCCAGCAGCTCGGGAATTAACTATGGCTACACCTTC; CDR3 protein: CASSSGINYGYTF
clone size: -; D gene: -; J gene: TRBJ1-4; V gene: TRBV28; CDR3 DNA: TGTGCCAGCACAGCAACTAATGAAAAACTGTTTTTT; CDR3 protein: CASTATNEKLFF
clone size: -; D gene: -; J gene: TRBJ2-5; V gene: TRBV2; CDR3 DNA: TGTGCCAGCACTGCCCTGGGACATACAACGGAGACCCAGTACTTC; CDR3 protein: CASTALGHTTETQYF
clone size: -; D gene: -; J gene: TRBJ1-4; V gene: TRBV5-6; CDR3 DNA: TGTGCCAGCAGCTTGCGGTCGGAAAAACTGTTTTTT; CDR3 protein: CASSLRSEKLFF
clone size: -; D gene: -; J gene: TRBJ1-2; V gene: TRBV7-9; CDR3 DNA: TGTGCCAGCAGCCCCACCCAGGGTCTTGCCACCTATGGCTACACCTTC; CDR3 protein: CASSPTQGLATYGYTF
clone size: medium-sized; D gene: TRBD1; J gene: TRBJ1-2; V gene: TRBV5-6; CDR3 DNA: TGTGCCAGCAGCTTGGCCGGGCAGGGGGCACTTTCCTATGGCTACACCTTC; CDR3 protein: CASSLAGQGALSYGYTF
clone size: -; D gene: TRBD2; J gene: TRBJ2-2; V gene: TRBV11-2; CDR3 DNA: TGTGCCAGCAGCTTAAAGCGGGGAGGAACCGGGGAGCTGTTTTTT; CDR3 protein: CASSLKRGGTGELFF
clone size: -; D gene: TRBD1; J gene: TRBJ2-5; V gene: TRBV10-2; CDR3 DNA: TGCGCCAGCAGCAAAACCGGGACAGGGTCGGGAGAGACCCAGTACTTC; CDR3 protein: CASSKTGTGSGETQYF
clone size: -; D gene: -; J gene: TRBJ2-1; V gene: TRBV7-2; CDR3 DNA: TGTGCCAGCAGCTTAGAGGGCGGGCGGGGGCAGTTCTTC; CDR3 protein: CASSLEGGRGQFF
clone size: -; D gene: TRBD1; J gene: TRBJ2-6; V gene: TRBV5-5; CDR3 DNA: TGTGCCAGCAGCTGGACAGGGACTGGGGCCAACGTCCTGACTTTC; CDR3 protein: CASSWTGTGANVLTF
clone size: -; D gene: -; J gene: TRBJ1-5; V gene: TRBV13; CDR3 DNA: TGTGCCAGCAGCTTAGGCCGGGGGGCAGGTCAGCCCCAGCATTTT; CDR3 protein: CASSLGRGAGQPQHF
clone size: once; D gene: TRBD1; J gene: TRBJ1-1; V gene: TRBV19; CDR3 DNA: TGTGCCAGTAGTCCACCTATGACAGGGGCCCTGAACACTGAAGCTTTCTTT; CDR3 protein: CASSPPMTGALNTEAFF
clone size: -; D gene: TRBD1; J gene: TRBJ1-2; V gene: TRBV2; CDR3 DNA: TGTGCCAGCCGCGCCAGGGGGTCTGGCTACACCTTC; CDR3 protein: CASRARGSGYTF
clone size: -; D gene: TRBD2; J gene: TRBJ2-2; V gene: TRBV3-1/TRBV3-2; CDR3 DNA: TGTGCCAGCAGCCAAGCCACAGCGGGAGGGCCTCCCACCGGGGAGCTGTTTTTT; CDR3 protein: CASSQATAGGPPTGELFF
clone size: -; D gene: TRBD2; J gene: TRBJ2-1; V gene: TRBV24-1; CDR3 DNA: TGTGCCACCAGTGATTTGAGGACGGGAGGGGCGTCCTACAATGAGCAGTTCTTC; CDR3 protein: CATSDLRTGGASYNEQFF
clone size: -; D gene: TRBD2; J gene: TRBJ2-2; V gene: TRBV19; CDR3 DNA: TGTGCCAGTAGTATTCTAAGGACTAGCGGGAGGGCCATCACCGGGGAGCTGTTTTTT; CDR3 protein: CASSILRTSGRAITGELFF
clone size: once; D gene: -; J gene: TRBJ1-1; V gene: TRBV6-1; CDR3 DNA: TGTGCCAGCAGTGAGCCGGCCAGGGCGTATGGAGAAGCTTTCTTT; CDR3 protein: CASSEPARAYGEAFF
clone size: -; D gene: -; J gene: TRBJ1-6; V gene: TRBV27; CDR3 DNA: TGTGCCAGCAGTTTAAAGCGGAGCTCCTATAATTCACCCCTCCACTTT; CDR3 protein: CASSLKRSSYNSPLHF
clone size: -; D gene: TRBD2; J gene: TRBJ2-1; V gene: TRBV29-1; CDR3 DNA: TGCAGCGTTGTAGCTAGGGGAGGGAGAATAGAGGGTGAGCAGTTCTTC; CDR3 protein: CSVVARGGRIEGEQFF
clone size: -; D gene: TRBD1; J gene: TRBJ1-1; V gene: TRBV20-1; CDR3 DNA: TGCAGTGCTAGTAACAGGGGATGGACTGAAGCTTTCTTT; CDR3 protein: CSASNRGWTEAFF
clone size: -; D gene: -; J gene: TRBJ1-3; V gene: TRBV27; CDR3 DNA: TGTGCCAGCAGTCCCCGGGTGTCCTCTGGAAACACCATATATTTT; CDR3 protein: CASSPRVSSGNTIYF
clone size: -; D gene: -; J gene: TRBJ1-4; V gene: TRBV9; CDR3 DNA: TGTGCCAGCAGCGCGACACTAGCAACTAATGAAAAACTGTTTTTT; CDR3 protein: CASSATLATNEKLFF
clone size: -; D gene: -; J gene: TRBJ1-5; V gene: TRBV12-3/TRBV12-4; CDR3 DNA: TGTGCCAGCAGTTTACCTTCCGGGCCCCAGCATTTT; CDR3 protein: CASSLPSGPQHF
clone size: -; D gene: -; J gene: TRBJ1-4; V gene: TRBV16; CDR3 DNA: TGTGCCAGCAGCCAAGTAAGGGACAAGGACGGTGCAACTAATGAAAAACTGTTTTTT; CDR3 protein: CASSQVRDKDGATNEKLFF
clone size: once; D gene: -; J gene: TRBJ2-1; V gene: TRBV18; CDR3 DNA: TGTGCCAGCTCAGCATTACCCAACGGGGCGGGGGCGATTAATGAGCAGTTCTTC; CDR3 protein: CASSALPNGAGAINEQFF
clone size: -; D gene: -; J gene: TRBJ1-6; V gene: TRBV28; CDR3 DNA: TGTGCCAGCAGTAGACTGGCGGGGCGGGGTTCACCCCTCCACTTT; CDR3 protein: CASSRLAGRGSPLHF
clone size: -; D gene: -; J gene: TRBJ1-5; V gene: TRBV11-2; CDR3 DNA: TGTGCCAGCAGCCTAGGATTAGGCAGCGATCAGCCCCAGCATTTT; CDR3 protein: CASSLGLGSDQPQHF
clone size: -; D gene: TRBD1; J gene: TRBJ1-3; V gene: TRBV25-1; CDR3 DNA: TGTGCCAGCAGGGACAGGGGGATCTCTGGAAACACCATATATTTT; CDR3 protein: CASRDRGISGNTIYF
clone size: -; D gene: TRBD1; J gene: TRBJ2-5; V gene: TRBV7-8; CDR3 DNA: TGTGCCAGCAGCTCCGGGACAGGGGGGACCCAGTACTTC; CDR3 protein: CASSSGTGGTQYF
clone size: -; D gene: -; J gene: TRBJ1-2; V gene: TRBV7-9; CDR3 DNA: TGTGCCAGCAGCCAACAGTACTATGGCTACACCTTC; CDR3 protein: CASSQQYYGYTF
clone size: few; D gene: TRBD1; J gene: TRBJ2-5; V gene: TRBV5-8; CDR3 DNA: TGTGCCAGCAGCTCGCTGGGACAGGTGATCGGGGAGACCCAGTACTTC; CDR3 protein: CASSSLGQVIGETQYF
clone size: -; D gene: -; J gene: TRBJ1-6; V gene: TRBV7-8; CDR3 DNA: TGTGCCAGCAGCTTACGGGATTCACCCCTCCACTTT; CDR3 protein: CASSLRDSPLHF
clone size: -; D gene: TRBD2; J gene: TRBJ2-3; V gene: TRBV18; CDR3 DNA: TGTGCCAGCTCACCACCTAGTAACCTAGCGGGGGATACGCAGTATTTT; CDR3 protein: CASSPPSNLAGDTQYF
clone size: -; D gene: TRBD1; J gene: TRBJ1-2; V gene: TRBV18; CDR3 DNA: TGTGCCAGCTCACCAGCTAACAGGGGCGGTTATGGCTACACCTTC; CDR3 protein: CASSPANRGGYGYTF
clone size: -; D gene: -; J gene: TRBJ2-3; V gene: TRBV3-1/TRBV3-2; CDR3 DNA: TGTGCCAGCAGCCAGGGTGCTCAGGCTTATACGCAGTATTTT; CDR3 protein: CASSQGAQAYTQYF
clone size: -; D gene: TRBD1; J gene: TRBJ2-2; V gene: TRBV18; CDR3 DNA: TGTGCCAGCTCACCGCAGATAGGGGGCGCTTCCGGGGAGCTGTTTTTT; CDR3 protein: CASSPQIGGASGELFF
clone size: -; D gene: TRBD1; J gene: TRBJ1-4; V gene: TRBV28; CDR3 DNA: TGTGCCAGCAGTTCGGACAGGTTTTTTAATGAAAAACTGTTTTTT; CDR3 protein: CASSSDRFFNEKLFF
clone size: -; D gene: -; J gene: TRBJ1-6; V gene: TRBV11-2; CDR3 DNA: TGTGCCAGCAGCTTAGAATGGCTCCTTAATTCACCCCTCCACTTT; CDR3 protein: CASSLEWLLNSPLHF
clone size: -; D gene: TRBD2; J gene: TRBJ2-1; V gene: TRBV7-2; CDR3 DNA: TGTGCCAGCAGCTTGGGTCGGATAGCGGGACCATACAATGAGCAGTTCTTC; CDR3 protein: CASSLGRIAGPYNEQFF
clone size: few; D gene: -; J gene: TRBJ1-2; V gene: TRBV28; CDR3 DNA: TGTGCCAGCAGTTTAACGTGGGGCGAGAACTATGGCTACACCTTC; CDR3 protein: CASSLTWGENYGYTF
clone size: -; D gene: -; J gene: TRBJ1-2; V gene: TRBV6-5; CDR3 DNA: TGTGCCTCCCGGCGGGACGGAACTAACTATGGCTACACCTTC; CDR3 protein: CASRRDGTNYGYTF
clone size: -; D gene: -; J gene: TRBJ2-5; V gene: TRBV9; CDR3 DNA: TGTGCCAGCAGCGTAGGCGGAGCGGTCCAAGAGACCCAGTACTTC; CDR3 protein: CASSVGGAVQETQYF
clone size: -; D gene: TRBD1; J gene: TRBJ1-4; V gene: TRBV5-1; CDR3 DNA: TGCGCCAGCAGCACCGGACAGGGGGCAGGGAATGGTGAAAAACTGTTTTTT; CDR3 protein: CASSTGQGAGNGEKLFF
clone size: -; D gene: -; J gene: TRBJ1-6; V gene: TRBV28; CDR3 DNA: TGTGCCAGCAAGAGGGTCCAAGAATCCTATAATTCACCCCTCCACTTT; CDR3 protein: CASKRVQESYNSPLHF
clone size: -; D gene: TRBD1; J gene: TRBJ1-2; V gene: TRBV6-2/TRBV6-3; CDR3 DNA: TGTGCCAGCAGTTGGGGACAGGGAAATGGCTACACCTTC; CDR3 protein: CASSWGQGNGYTF